One sample yielded the 4 T cell receptor beta chains listed below, sequenced in a study of post-analysis software for immune sequencing data. Their antigens remain unidentified. Notes on the study in general: Relative to controls, patients had a handful of TRBV segments at higher frequency, with TRBV5-6, TRBV5-1 and TRBV20-1 among these.

Unique molecular identifiers were carried by the TCR beta cDNA libraries. TCRdb re-called the PCR reads through MiXCR, storing one row per CDR3 protein. The data hold some 260,000 distinct CDR3 sequences, with just over 35% observed a single time. Sample: blood. The receptors derive from a girl under 18 with multiple sclerosis.

Many counts were recorded for this clonotype. The chain combines TRBV20-1 with TRBJ2-5; 8 positions agree with TRBD2. This CDR3 comprises 17 residues. CDR1 DFQATT and CDR2 SNEGSKA come from the germline V gene (reference sequence). V shed 2 bases, J shed 2 bases, and the junction held 13 bases outside the gene matches. In nucleotides, the CDR3 is TGCAGTGCTAGAATAATGGGGACTAGAAGAATTCAAGAGACCCAGTACTTC. This encodes CSARIMGTRRIQETQYF.

At least ten counts were recorded for this clonotype. V usage is TRBV27 and J usage is TRBJ2-1; D possibly matches TRBD1 or TRBD2 (5 bases each). CDR3 length: 14 residues. V was clipped by 1 base and J by 7 bases, with 11 bases between them. Germline V gene data show CDR1 as MNHEY and CDR2 as SMNVEV (reference sequence). The CDR3 DNA reads as TGTGCCAGCAGTTTATGGGACCGCCAAAATGAGCAGTTCTTC. It codes for CASSLWDRQNEQFF.

This clonotype has more than one count but fewer than ten. A much bigger clone sits one base away, suggesting this may be a read error. The chain is built from TRBV7-2 and TRBJ1-5; D gene ambiguous. The germline CDR1 and CDR2 sequences are SGHTA and FQGNSA. The CDR3 spans 15 residues. With 10 bases removed from V and 0 bases from J, the gap between germline ends came to 16 bases. The CDR3 DNA sequence: TGTGCCAACACCACAGTGTACAATAGCAATCAGCCCCAGCATTTT. It translates to CANTTVYNSNQPQHF.

This clonotype was seen many times. This chain uses TRBV6-1 with TRBJ1-2; the match to TRBD1 covers 8 bases. Germline V CDR1 and CDR2: MNHNS, SASEGT. V was pared by 0 bases and J by 0 bases, with 12 bases of the junction left unmatched. The CDR3 covers 19 residues. CDR3 nucleotides: TGTGCCAGCAGTGAAGCCCGGACAGGGATTCCACTTACTAACTATGGCTACACCTTC. It translates to CASSEARTGIPLTNYGYTF.